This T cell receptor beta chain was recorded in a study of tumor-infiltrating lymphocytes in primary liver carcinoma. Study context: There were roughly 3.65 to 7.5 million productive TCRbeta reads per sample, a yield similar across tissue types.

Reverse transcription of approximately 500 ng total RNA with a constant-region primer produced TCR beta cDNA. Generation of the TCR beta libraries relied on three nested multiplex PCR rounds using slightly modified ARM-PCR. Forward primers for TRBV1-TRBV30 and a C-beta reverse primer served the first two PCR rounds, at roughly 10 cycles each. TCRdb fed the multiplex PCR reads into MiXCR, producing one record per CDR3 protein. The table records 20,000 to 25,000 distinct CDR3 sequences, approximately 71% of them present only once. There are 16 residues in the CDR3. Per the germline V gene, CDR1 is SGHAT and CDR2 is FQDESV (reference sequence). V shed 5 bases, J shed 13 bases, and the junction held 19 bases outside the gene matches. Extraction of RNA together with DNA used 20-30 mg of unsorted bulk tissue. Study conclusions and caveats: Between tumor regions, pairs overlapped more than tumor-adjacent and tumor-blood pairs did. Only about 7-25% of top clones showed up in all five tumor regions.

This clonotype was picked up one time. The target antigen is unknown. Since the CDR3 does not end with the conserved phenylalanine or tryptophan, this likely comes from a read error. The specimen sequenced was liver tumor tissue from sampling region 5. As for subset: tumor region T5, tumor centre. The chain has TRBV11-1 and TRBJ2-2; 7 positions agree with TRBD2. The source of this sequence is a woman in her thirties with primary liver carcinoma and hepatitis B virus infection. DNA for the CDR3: TGTGCCAGCAGCAGGGTTATGGCGGGAGTGTCCTGGGGGCTGTTTTTA. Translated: CASSRVMAGVSWGLFL.